This TCR beta chain was profiled in a study of T-cell reconstitution after alpha-beta-depleted transplantation in children. Unique molecular identifiers were incorporated when the TCRbeta library was constructed. TCRdb called the PCR reads again in MiXCR, with one record for every CDR3 protein. The sample carries 670,000 or so distinct CDR3 sequences, roughly 13% recorded once. V gave up 6 bases and J gave up 5 bases, with 13 bases separating them. Germline-derived CDR1 and CDR2 are MDHEN and SYDVKM. The CDR3 is 13 residues long. The chain is built from TRBV28 and TRBJ2-5; D is uncertain. The receptor's source is a girl aged 2-10 years with congenital amegakaryocytic thrombocytopenia, due to receive a stem cell transplant. The specimen was PBMCs, collected before TCRalphabeta/CD19-depleted stem cell transplant. CDR3 bases: TGTGCCAGCAGCCGTCTGGTACTCGAGACCCAGTACTTC. Protein: CASSRLVLETQYF.